These 5 T cell receptor beta chains share one sample of origin, sequenced in a study of radiotherapy plus CTLA-4 blockade in lung cancer. Generated by immunoSEQ multiplex PCR, the TCRdb table keeps only in-frame clones and is missing some. The table shows about 120,000 clones, with about 77% occurring only once. The specimen comprised peripheral blood, sampled from a patient treated with radiotherapy plus ipilimumab. Source of these receptors: a human donor with non-small cell lung cancer who had a partial response to radiotherapy plus ipilimumab.

The chain couples TRBV5-8 to TRBJ2-7; 8 nucleotides agree with TRBD1. From germline, CDR1 is SGHTS and CDR2 YDEGEE. This CDR3 comprises 14 residues. Losses at the gene ends were 4 bases for V and 3 bases for J; bases not matched to a gene: 6. The CDR3 nucleotides read TGTGCCAGCAGCCCGAACAGGGGGGACTACGAGCAGTACTTC. The encoded protein is CASSPNRGDYEQYF. Looking up the rest from reference TRBV5-8 and TRBJ2-7 gives the full variable domain: EAGVTQSPTHLIKTRGQQATLRCSPISGHTSVYWYQQALGLGLQFLLWYDEGEERNRGNFPPRFSGRQFPNYSSELNVNALELEDSALYLCASSPNRGDYEQYFGPGTRLTVT.

This chain uses TRBV11-2 with TRBJ2-2; possible D gene TRBD1, 5 bases. This CDR3 region has 13 residues. V was trimmed by 1 base and J by 5 bases, leaving 5 bases between them. CDR1 SGHAT and CDR2 FQNNGV come from the germline V gene. CDR3 nucleotides: TGTGCCAGCAGCTTAGCAGGGACCGGGGAGCTGTTTTTT. Its translation is CASSLAGTGELFF.

This chain connects TRBV27 to TRBJ2-1; TRBD1 might be the D (6 bases). Germline lookup yields CDR1 MNHEY and CDR2 SMNVEV (reference sequence). The CDR3 loop spans 19 amino acids. Trimming shortened V by 2 bases and J by 8 bases, and 28 bases separated the two germline ends. CDR3 amino acids: CASSLVGIVGQTYGHEQFF. The CDR3 nucleotides read TGTGCCAGCAGTTTAGTTGGTATCGTCGGACAGACCTATGGCCATGAGCAGTTCTTC.

The chain joins TRBV6-5 to TRBJ2-1; D is possibly TRBD1 (6 bases). The V gene lost 4 bases and the J gene lost 9 bases, with 13 bases spanning the gap. This CDR3 has 13 residues. Looked up from germline, CDR1 is MNHEY and CDR2 is SVGAGI. The CDR3 DNA reads TGTGCCAGCAGTTTCACACAGGGAGCTGAGCAGTTCTTC. Its protein is CASSFTQGAEQFF.

There are a few counts of this clone. This rearrangement joins TRBV6-5 to TRBJ2-1; 10 bases are a match to TRBD2. This CDR3 contains 15 residues. V lost 6 bases, J lost 6 bases, and 8 bases stayed unmatched. Germline lookup yields CDR1 MNHEY and CDR2 SVGAGI. This CDR3 is CASRRASGSFNEQFF. The CDR3 DNA follows: TGTGCCAGCAGACGAGCTAGCGGGAGCTTCAATGAGCAGTTCTTC.